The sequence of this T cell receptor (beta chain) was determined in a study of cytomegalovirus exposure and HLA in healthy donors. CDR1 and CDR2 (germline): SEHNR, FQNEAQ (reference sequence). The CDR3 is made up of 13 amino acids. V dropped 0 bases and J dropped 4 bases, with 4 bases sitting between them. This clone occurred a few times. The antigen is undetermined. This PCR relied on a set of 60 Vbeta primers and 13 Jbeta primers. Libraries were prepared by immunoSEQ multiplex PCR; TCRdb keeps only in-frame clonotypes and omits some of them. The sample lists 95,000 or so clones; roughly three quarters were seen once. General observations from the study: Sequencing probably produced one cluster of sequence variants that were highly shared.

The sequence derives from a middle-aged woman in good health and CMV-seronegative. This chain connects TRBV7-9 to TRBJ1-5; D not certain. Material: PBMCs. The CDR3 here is CASSLALNQPQHF. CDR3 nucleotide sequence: TGTGCCAGCAGCTTAGCGCTAAATCAGCCCCAGCATTTT.